A single sample gave rise to the 5 T cell receptor beta chains below, sequenced in a study of T cells in Graves' hyperthyroidism and ophthalmopathy. TCR beta CDR3 sequences were amplified from RNA transcripts. A first-round RT-PCR of the TCR CDR3 used the HTBI primer set. In TCRdb, the multiplex PCR reads were re-called with MiXCR into one record per CDR3 protein. The data contain 200,000 to 250,000 distinct CDR3 sequences, around 16% of them singletons. Sequencing input: blood. The receptors originated from a man aged 40-55 years with Graves' hyperthyroidism.

This sequence joins TRBV5-4 and TRBJ2-5; TRBD1 agrees at 7 bases. CDR3 length: 15 amino acids. Trimming took 1 base from V and 0 from J; bases not matched to a gene: 3. Germline V gives CDR1 SGHNT, CDR2 YYREEE (reference sequence). The DNA of the CDR3 is TGTGCCAGCAGCTTGCTGGACAGGTACCAAGAGACCCAGTACTTC. Translating gives CASSLLDRYQETQYF.

This clonotype was detected many times. The J gene is TRBJ2-3, the V gene TRBV2, with 10 positions matching TRBD2. Germline lookup yields CDR1 SNHLY and CDR2 FYNNEI. The V segment lost 11 bases and the J segment 2 bases; nucleotides outside the gene matches: 4. The CDR3 is made up of 13 amino acids. CDR3 DNA sequence: TGTGCCGGAGCGGGGGGGACCACAGATACGCAGTATTTT. It translates to CAGAGGTTDTQYF.

This clonotype was found a few times. A clone one base away is much larger, so this may be a read error. V usage is TRBV28 and J usage is TRBJ2-2, with D possibly being TRBD1 (5 bases). Germline V gene data show CDR1 as MDHEN and CDR2 as SYDVKM. This CDR3 has 16 amino acids. The germline V and J ends were trimmed by 6 bases and 0 bases, with 14 bases remaining between them. The CDR3 nucleotides read TGTGCCAGCAGAACTGGCAGGGTAGCGAACACCGGGGAGCTGTTTTTT. Its translation is CASRTGRVANTGELFF.

In its sample, this clonotype was seen a few times. The chain carries TRBV12-3 or TRBV12-4 and TRBJ2-5; no clear D gene. V was cut by 2 bases and J by 3 bases, with 7 bases left in between. The CDR3 has 13 amino acids. Here the CDR3 DNA reads TGTGCCAGCAGTTTAACGGCTAAAGAGACCCAGTACTTC. Protein sequence: CASSLTAKETQYF.

This clonotype was observed many times. V is TRBV6-2 or TRBV6-3 and J is TRBJ2-1, with D unclear. The CDR3 is made up of 12 amino acids. Trimming pared 1 base from V and 7 bases from J, leaving 5 bases between. Germline-derived CDR1 and CDR2 are MNHEY and SVGEGT. The CDR3 nucleotides read TGTGCCAGCAGTTACTGGGGAAATGAGCAGTTCTTC. Translated: CASSYWGNEQFF.